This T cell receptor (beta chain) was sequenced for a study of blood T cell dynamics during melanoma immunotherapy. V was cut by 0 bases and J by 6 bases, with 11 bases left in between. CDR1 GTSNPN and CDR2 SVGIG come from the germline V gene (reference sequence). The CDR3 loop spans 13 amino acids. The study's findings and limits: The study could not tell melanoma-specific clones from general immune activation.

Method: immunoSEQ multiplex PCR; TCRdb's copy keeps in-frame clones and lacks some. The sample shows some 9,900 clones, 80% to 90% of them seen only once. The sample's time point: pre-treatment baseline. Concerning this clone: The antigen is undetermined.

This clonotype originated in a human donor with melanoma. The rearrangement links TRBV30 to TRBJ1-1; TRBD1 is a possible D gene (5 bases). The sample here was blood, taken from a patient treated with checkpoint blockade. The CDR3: CAWSVGQQSEAFF. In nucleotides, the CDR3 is TGTGCCTGGAGTGTCGGACAACAATCTGAAGCTTTCTTT.